The next 19 T cell receptor beta chains were all read from a single sample in a study of control samples from healthy donors and cancer patients. The repertoire was sequenced with immunoSEQ multiplex PCR; TCRdb's copy has only in-frame clones and lacks some. In the table there are about 160,000 clones, about 87% of which are singletons. What was sequenced was blood. The receptors were gathered from a man under 40 in good health.

The chain joins TRBV5-4 to TRBJ1-2; D gene uncertain. This CDR3 has 13 amino acids. The V gene lost 1 base and the J gene lost 4 bases, with 8 bases spanning the gap. The germline gives CDR1 SGHNT, CDR2 YYREEE (reference sequence). In DNA, the CDR3 is TGTGCCAGCAGCTTGAGCAGTTTCTATGGCTACACCTTC. Amino acid sequence: CASSLSSFYGYTF.

The rearrangement joins TRBV2 to TRBJ2-3; a weak D match, TRBD1 (6 bases). The length of the CDR3 is 15 residues. Trimming removed 4 bases at V and 5 bases at J, with 16 bases between. The germline V gene encodes CDR1 SNHLY and CDR2 FYNNEI. The CDR3, as DNA: TGTGCCAGCAGTGGGTATGGGGGCATCTTAGATACGCAGTATTTT. Amino acid sequence: CASSGYGGILDTQYF. The variable domain in full, with the rest retrieved from reference TRBV2 and TRBJ2-3, is EPEVTQTPSHQVTQMGQEVILRCVPISNHLYFYWYRQILGQKVEFLVSFYNNEISEKSEIFDDQFSVERPDGSNFTLKIRSTKLEDSAMYFCASSGYGGILDTQYFGPGTRLTVL.

The rearrangement links TRBV27 to TRBJ1-2; TRBD1 matches 8 bases. There are 20 residues in the CDR3. V trimming: 2 bases; J trimming: 8 bases; junction bases outside the gene matches: 25. The V gene's germline CDR1 is MNHEY and CDR2 SMNVEV (reference sequence). This CDR3 reads CASSLGKGQGRARGPRGYTF. For the CDR3, the DNA is TGTGCCAGCAGTTTAGGGAAAGGACAGGGCCGGGCCCGGGGTCCACGCGGCTACACCTTC.

This chain connects TRBV18 to TRBJ2-7; TRBD1 agrees at 7 bases. CDR1 and CDR2 (germline): KGHSH, LQKENI. CDR3 length: 13 residues. The trim removed 6 bases at V and 2 bases at J, leaving 4 bases unmatched. CDR3 in DNA: TGTGCCAGCTCGTCGGACAGGACCTACGAGCAGTACTTC. Its translation: CASSSDRTYEQYF.

The rearrangement links TRBV7-2 to TRBJ2-5; D unresolved. Germline CDR1 reads SGHTA; CDR2 reads FQGNSA. The length of the CDR3 is 13 residues. Between the trimmed V and J ends, which lost 3 bases and 1 base, there was a span of 6 bases. For the CDR3, the DNA is TGTGCCAGCAGCTTGTGGAGCCAAGAGACCCAGTACTTC. Amino acids: CASSLWSQETQYF.

This clone has just one count. The V call is TRBV7-8, the J call TRBJ1-2; 7 bases match TRBD1. The trim removed 1 base at V and 3 bases at J, leaving 14 bases unmatched. The CDR3 has 18 residues. CDR1 and CDR2 (germline): SGHVS, FQNEAQ. The CDR3 loop reads CASSLGRTGFQGDYGYTF. In DNA, the CDR3 is TGTGCCAGCAGCTTAGGACGTACAGGCTTTCAGGGGGACTATGGCTACACCTTC.

The genes are TRBV18 and TRBJ2-2; D remains unclear. CDR3 length: 12 residues. V lost 3 bases and J 8 bases, leaving 7 bases between the germline ends. Germline V gene lookup returns CDR1 KGHSH and CDR2 LQKENI. The CDR3 protein is CASSPGSGELFF. CDR3 nucleotides: TGTGCCAGCTCACCTGGCTCTGGGGAGCTGTTTTTT.

This clone occurred once. J is TRBJ1-2 and V is TRBV6-6, with a tentative D call TRBD1 (6 bases). The CDR3 loop spans 15 amino acids. V lost 4 bases and J lost 3, with 15 bases in between. CDR1 MNHNY and CDR2 SVGAGI come from the germline V gene (reference sequence). CDR3 loop: CASSLNRDGDYGYTF. The DNA for the CDR3 is TGTGCCAGCAGTTTAAACAGGGATGGCGACTATGGCTACACCTTC.

CDR3 DNA: TGCGCCAGCAGGGGACCGACGAACACCGGGGAGCTGTTTTTT. It translates to CASRGPTNTGELFF. This sequence joins TRBV5-1 and TRBJ2-2; D may match TRBD1 or TRBD2 (5 bases each). This CDR3 has 14 residues. Trimming cost V 5 bases and J 0 bases, with 8 bases left between them. Germline V gene lookup returns CDR1 SGHRS and CDR2 YFSETQ.

V usage is TRBV5-1 and J usage is TRBJ2-7; unclear D gene. Trimming cost V 1 base and J 2 bases, with 10 bases left between them. Germline CDR1 is SGHRS and CDR2 is YFSETQ. The CDR3 has 14 amino acids. Written as DNA, the CDR3 is TGCGCCAGCAGCTTGTCGGACCGCCCCTACGAGCAGTACTTC. This translates into CASSLSDRPYEQYF.

The J gene is TRBJ2-7, the V gene TRBV6-5, with D perhaps TRBD2 (5 bases). Trimming removed 6 bases from V and 7 bases from J, with 16 bases in between. The CDR3 consists of 13 residues. CDR1 is MNHEY and CDR2 is SVGAGI in the germline V gene. Written as DNA, the CDR3 is TGTGCCAGCAGACCAAGGAGCGGCGGGGAGCAGTACTTC. Protein product: CASRPRSGGEQYF.

The chain links TRBV18 to TRBJ1-1; no definite D call. The germline V and J ends were trimmed by 5 bases and 1 base, with 11 bases remaining between them. This CDR3 comprises 14 residues. CDR1 and CDR2 from the germline V gene are KGHSH and LQKENI. The CDR3 region is CASSGYTQNTEAFF. CDR3 coding DNA: TGTGCCAGCTCAGGATATACACAGAACACTGAAGCTTTCTTT.

The J gene is TRBJ2-1, the V gene TRBV12-3 or TRBV12-4; D may be TRBD2 (5 bases). The ends were cut back, 2 bases at V and 7 bases at J, with 6 bases in the middle. This CDR3 spans 12 amino acids. CDR3 nucleotides: TGTGCCAGCAGTTTACGGGGAAATGAGCAGTTCTTC. As protein: CASSLRGNEQFF.

Points on this clone: This CDR3 is also generated by other DNA sequences in the sample. The chain uses TRBV27 and TRBJ2-1; TRBD1 agrees at 7 bases. Germline trimming cut 8 bases from V and 7 bases from J; bases unmatched to any gene: 2. The CDR3 runs to 11 residues. Germline V gene data show CDR1 as MNHEY and CDR2 as SMNVEV (reference sequence). The CDR3: CASARGNEQFF. The CDR3 bases are TGTGCCAGCGCCAGGGGGAATGAGCAGTTCTTC.

The chain recombines TRBV19 with TRBJ1-5; 8 nucleotides line up with TRBD1. CDR3 length: 15 residues. V dropped 6 bases and J dropped 7; count of bases not matched to a gene: 11. CDR1 LNHDA and CDR2 SQIVND come from the germline V gene (reference sequence). The CDR3, as DNA: TGTGCCAGTAGCCAACTGACAGGGGCTCGCCAGCCCCAGCATTTT. Translating gives CASSQLTGARQPQHF.

J is TRBJ1-4 and V is TRBV11-1; TRBD1 aligns across 7 bases. From germline, CDR1 is SGHAT and CDR2 FQDESV (reference sequence). V dropped 5 bases and J dropped 8; count of bases not matched to a gene: 11. This CDR3 is 15 amino acids long. CDR3 amino acids: CASSVSGGMIEKLFF. DNA for the CDR3: TGTGCCAGCAGCGTCTCAGGGGGAATGATCGAAAAACTGTTTTTT.

The rearrangement links TRBV5-1 to TRBJ2-2; the match to TRBD2 covers 10 bases. This CDR3 contains 16 residues. Trimming cost V 0 bases and J 4 bases; bases outside gene matches: 3. Germline loops: CDR1 SGHRS, CDR2 YFSETQ. The CDR3 region has the DNA TGCGCCAGCAGCTTGGGCTCTAGCGGGAGCACCGGGGAGCTGTTTTTT. Its translation is CASSLGSSGSTGELFF.

The V call is TRBV11-3, the J call TRBJ1-1; perhaps TRBD1 as D (6 bases). The V end lost 3 bases, the J end lost 7 bases, and 12 bases lay between the germline ends. Germline CDR1 is SGHNT and CDR2 is YENEEA. This CDR3 region has 13 residues. The CDR3 here is CASSFGGRGEAFF. The DNA for the CDR3 is TGTGCCAGCAGCTTTGGGGGGCGGGGTGAAGCTTTCTTT. Full variable domain (missing parts from reference TRBV11-3 and TRBJ1-1): EAGVVQSPRYKIIEKKQPVAFWCNPISGHNTLYWYLQNLGQGPELLIRYENEEAVDDSQLPKDRFSAERLKGVDSTLKIQPAELGDSAVYLCASSFGGRGEAFFGQGTRLTVV.

This clone was observed a single time. J is TRBJ2-6 and V is TRBV19; 10 bases align to TRBD1. Germline trimming cut 5 bases from V and 4 bases from J; bases unmatched to any gene: 8. Germline V CDR1 and CDR2: LNHDA, SQIVND (reference sequence). There are 17 residues in the CDR3. As DNA, the CDR3 is TGTGCCAGTAGTCGATCGGGACAGGGGAGCGGGGCCAACGTCCTGACTTTC. It yields the protein CASSRSGQGSGANVLTF.